This T cell receptor beta chain is drawn from a study of cytomegalovirus exposure and HLA in healthy donors. Unmatched junction bases numbered 5, after V lost 7 bases and J lost 9 bases. Germline V gene sequence: CDR1 MDHEN, CDR2 SYDVKM. This CDR3 region has 12 residues. It was with 60 Vbeta and 13 Jbeta primers that the PCR ran. Clones were read by immunoSEQ multiplex PCR, and TCRdb kept only the in-frame ones, dropping some. The sample contains roughly 190,000 clones, 81% of which appear only once. This clonotype originated in a man aged 18 to 29 in good health and CMV-seronegative. The V gene is TRBV28, the J gene TRBJ2-1, with 8 positions matching TRBD2. The sequenced material came from PBMCs. CDR3 in amino acids: CASISGGVEQFF. The DNA of the CDR3 is TGTGCCAGCATAAGCGGGGGAGTTGAGCAGTTCTTC.